This TCR beta chain was obtained from a study of T cells expressing NK-cell markers (dated by TCRdb to about 2020). With regard to the full study: TCR beta-chain repertoires were profiled in sorted CD3+CD56+NKG2C+, CD3+CD56+NKG2C- and CD3+CD56-NKG2C+ T-cell subsets from eight donors. Seven of the eight sequenced donors were HCMV-seropositive and one was HCMV-seronegative. Randomly selected healthy volunteers, three men and five women, were used as the eight sequenced donors. The libraries were sequenced on Illumina HiSeq 2000/2500, MiSeq or NextSeq, producing 2 x 150 bp reads. Study-level results and caveats: Whether the expanded NKG2C-expressing T cell clones were specific for HCMV antigens was left unclear. Those dominant clonotypes were again the most abundant among CD3+CD56-NKG2C+ cells in a handful of donors, at about 28.3-60.1%. In roughly six donors, the dominant CD3+CD56+NKG2C+ clonotypes ranked among the top 10 CD8+ clonotypes, making up roughly 1.0-7.5% of CD8+ T cells.

To determine HCMV serostatus, a commercial ELISA kit was used to detect HCMV-specific IgG in serum. Peripheral blood mononuclear cells were isolated from blood by Ficoll density gradient centrifugation. Concerning this clonotype itself: The antigen this receptor binds is unknown.

The run used an Illumina HiSeq 2000. 5'RACE template switching, by which a universal primer site and unique molecular identifiers were added, was used to make TCR beta cDNA libraries. Priming for cDNA synthesis came from the TCR beta constant segment, and two successive PCR amplification steps followed. In the paper's pipeline: MIGEC was used to demultiplex reads and group the reads by UMI, and MiTCR was used to assemble and quantify clonotypes. To remove erroneous sequences, TCR cDNA sequences were retained only when supported by two or more reads. Downstream repertoire analysis used the tcR package, and clonotypes were matched across fractions by CDR3 nucleotide sequence plus V segment. VDJmatch was used to annotate antigen specificity against VDJdb, with one amino acid substitution in CDR3 permitted. TCRdb reprocessed the reads and assigns one entry to each CDR3 protein sequence, leaving out DNA. The V and J calls were determined by TCRdb, not by the authors. This sample's table contains approximately 420,000 distinct CDR3 sequences. Jointly, the top ten make up 9.5% to 12% of the sample.

This clonotype was sampled from a woman aged 45-60 years in good health. Donor details come from another sample of the same person, matched by shared clones. Sequenced input: blood T cells: a sorted CD56 or NKG2C T cell subset, CD4+ or CD8+ T cells, or bulk PBMC T cells (not recorded which).

The CDR3 region reads CASSLGSYNEQFF. The chain uses TRBV5-1 and TRBJ2-1. CDR1 SGHRS and CDR2 YFSETQ were looked up in the germline V gene. Measured from the cysteine to the phenylalanine, the CDR3 is 13 residues long. No coding sequence is recorded.